Each of the 21 T cell receptor beta chains below was sequenced from the same sample in a study of graft-versus-host responses after intestinal transplantation (dated by TCRdb to the early 2020s). Library preparation was by the immunoSEQ multiplex PCR assay. TCRdb obtained this table from immuneACCESS and retained in-frame rearrangements with V and J assigned. These tables miss some clones; where compared with another copy, unresolved V genes account for less than half of the shortfall, and the remainder is unexplained. A total of 98,000 or so clones appear in this sample, over 75% of them only once. The ten top clones hold over 0.8% of the sample. For these TCRs, the target antigens are not known. What the time point label conveys for this sample: cells obtained before transplantation from donor or recipient. This material consisted of unstimulated CD4+ T cells sorted from spleen or lymph node cells, taken before intestinal transplant. All receptors come from a human donor who received an intestinal transplant.

The genes are TRBV28 and TRBJ2-7, with TRBD1 matching over 7 bases. The V segment lost 6 bases and the J segment 2 bases; nucleotides outside the gene matches: 10. The CDR3 contains 15 residues. Per the germline V gene, CDR1 is MDHEN and CDR2 is SYDVKM. CDR3 DNA: TGTGCCAGCAGCCATAGGGGGCCCCGTCCCTACGAGCAGTACTTC. This codes for CASSHRGPRPYEQYF.

The genes are TRBV5-1 and TRBJ2-1, with D possibly TRBD2 on 5 matching bases. The CDR3 totals 16 residues. Germline CDR1 reads SGHRS; CDR2 reads YFSETQ. V was pared by 0 bases and J by 6 bases, with 16 bases between. The CDR3 DNA sequence: TGCGCCAGCAGCTTGGAGGCGCTCGGGGATGGCAATGAGCAGTTCTTC. Its protein product is CASSLEALGDGNEQFF. Variable domain in full (rest from reference TRBV5-1 and TRBJ2-1): KAGVTQTPRYLIKTRGQQVTLSCSPISGHRSVSWYQQTPGQGLQFLFEYFSETQRNKGNFPGRFSGRQFSNSRSEMNVSTLELGDSALYLCASSLEALGDGNEQFFGPGTRLTVL.

The J gene is TRBJ2-4, the V gene TRBV27, with no clear D. CDR1 is MNHEY, CDR2 SMNVEV, per germline (reference sequence). CDR3 size: 13 residues. Trimming cost V 5 bases and J 3 bases, with 8 bases left between them. The CDR3 is CASSPAVKNIQYF. CDR3 nucleotide sequence: TGTGCCAGCAGTCCAGCAGTCAAAAACATTCAGTACTTC.

The chain uses TRBV20-1 and TRBJ2-3; unclear D gene. The CDR3 contains 11 residues. The germline V gene has CDR1 DFQATT and CDR2 SNEGSKA (reference sequence). V gave up 2 bases and J gave up 4 bases, with 4 bases separating them. The CDR3 sequence: CSARQADTQYF. CDR3 DNA: TGCAGTGCTAGACAGGCAGATACGCAGTATTTT.

The J gene is TRBJ2-1, the V gene TRBV4-1, with D possibly TRBD1 on 5 matching bases. Germline values: CDR1 MGHRA, CDR2 YSYEKL. The V gene lost 0 bases and the J gene lost 6 bases, with 15 bases spanning the gap. The CDR3 contains 16 residues. CDR3 in DNA: TGCGCCAGCAGCCAAGACAGGGTCTTGTTACTCAATGAGCAGTTCTTC. This codes for CASSQDRVLLLNEQFF.

The rearrangement joins TRBV25-1 to TRBJ2-1; D call uncertain. CDR3 length: 13 amino acids. From germline, CDR1 is MGHDK and CDR2 SYGVNS. V was clipped by 4 bases and J by 4 bases, with 8 bases between them. The CDR3 protein is CASSAPVYNEQFF. CDR3 sequence (DNA): TGTGCCAGCAGTGCTCCAGTATACAATGAGCAGTTCTTC.

The CDR3: CSVMEGNNEQFF. CDR3 bases: TGCAGCGTTATGGAGGGAAACAATGAGCAGTTCTTC. The chain is built from TRBV29-1 and TRBJ2-1; tentative D call: TRBD2 (6 bases). The V gene's germline CDR1 is SQVTM and CDR2 ANQGSEA. The CDR3 loop spans 12 amino acids. V lost 5 bases and J 5 bases, leaving 10 bases between the germline ends.

This chain joins TRBV18 and TRBJ2-2; no reliable D call. The CDR3 loop spans 14 amino acids. Germline lookup yields CDR1 KGHSH and CDR2 LQKENI. Trimming cost V 2 bases and J 2 bases, with 6 bases left between them. The CDR3 nucleotides are TGTGCCAGCTCACCAGTAGGAAACACCGGGGAGCTGTTTTTT. It yields the protein CASSPVGNTGELFF.

J is TRBJ2-3 and V is TRBV7-2; D gene ambiguous. The CDR3 loop spans 14 amino acids. The germline CDR1 and CDR2 sequences are SGHTA and FQGNSA. Trimming took 1 base from V and 6 from J, leaving 11 bases between them. CDR3 in DNA: TGTGCCAGCAGCTTAGGCCCTCCCAGGGATACGCAGTATTTT. It yields the protein CASSLGPPRDTQYF.

CDR3 region: CASSRGLNTEAFF. Written as DNA, the CDR3 is TGTGCCAGCAGCCGGGGGTTGAACACTGAAGCTTTCTTT. V and J are TRBV7-3 and TRBJ1-1, with a weak D call TRBD1 (5 bases). Per the germline V gene, CDR1 is SGHTA and CDR2 is FQGTGA. This CDR3 is 13 amino acids long. Trimming took 5 bases from V and 0 from J, leaving 7 bases between them.

This clone was detected only once. The chain is built from TRBV7-6 and TRBJ2-7; the match to TRBD1 covers 9 bases. J was trimmed by 2 bases and V by 1 base; bases with no gene match: 9. CDR1 and CDR2 (germline): SGHVS, FNYEAQ. The CDR3 loop spans 17 amino acids. The CDR3 sequence: CASSLGTGTGPPYEQYF. The CDR3 DNA is TGTGCCAGCAGCTTAGGGACTGGGACAGGGCCGCCCTACGAGCAGTACTTC.

This chain joins TRBV2 and TRBJ2-1, with 7 positions matching TRBD2. With 3 bases clipped from V and 8 bases from J, the junction kept 7 bases outside the gene matches. This CDR3 has 14 amino acids. Germline V gene lookup returns CDR1 SNHLY and CDR2 FYNNEI. The CDR3 sequence is CASSDRRGSDEQFF. The CDR3 DNA follows: TGTGCCAGCAGTGATCGGCGCGGGAGCGATGAGCAGTTCTTC.

The chain uses TRBV9 and TRBJ2-3; TRBD1 matches 8 bases. CDR3 size: 15 residues. Losses at the gene ends were 4 bases for V and 2 bases for J; bases not matched to a gene: 6. Germline assignment: CDR1 SGDLS and CDR2 YYNGEE. CDR3 loop: CASSQDRGNTDTQYF. CDR3 DNA: TGTGCCAGCAGCCAAGACAGGGGAAACACAGATACGCAGTATTTT. Together with reference TRBV9 and TRBJ2-3, the CDR3 gives the full variable domain: DSGVTQTPKHLITATGQRVTLRCSPRSGDLSVYWYQQSLDQGLQFLIQYYNGEERAKGNILERFSAQQFPDLHSELNLSSLELGDSALYFCASSQDRGNTDTQYFGPGTRLTVL.

Turning to this clone: A read error may produce the germline difference seen at one junction end. The chain couples TRBV5-3 to TRBJ2-5; D ambiguous. TRBV5-3 is noted as an ORF with a role that remains uncertain. This CDR3 spans 15 amino acids. Here the CDR3 reads CASSLVSGTQETQYF. For the CDR3, the DNA is TGTGCCAGCAGCTTGGTCTCGGGCACTCAAGAGACCCAGTACTTC.

The chain is built from TRBV5-1 and TRBJ2-1; TRBD2 might be the D (6 bases). Trimming removed 4 bases from V and 1 base from J, with 21 bases in between. CDR1 is SGHRS and CDR2 is YFSETQ in the germline V gene. This CDR3 is built from 18 residues. DNA for the CDR3: TGCGCCAGCAGCAAAGTAGCGGCTCCCTATGGGTCCTACAATGAGCAGTTCTTC. It encodes CASSKVAAPYGSYNEQFF.

CDR3 nucleotides: TGTGCCATCAGTGAGTCAGGGGTTGGCTCCTACAATGAGCAGTTCTTC. Its translation is CAISESGVGSYNEQFF. This chain uses TRBV10-3 with TRBJ2-1; possibly TRBD1 for D (5 bases). Per germline, CDR1 ENHRY and CDR2 SYGVKD. V lost 0 bases, J lost 0 bases, and 9 bases lay in between. This CDR3 region has 16 residues.

This clone was detected only once. This rearrangement joins TRBV14 to TRBJ2-7; TRBD2 might be the D (6 bases). Looked up from germline, CDR1 is SGHDN and CDR2 is FVKESK. V shed 1 base and J shed 1 base, with 14 bases lying between them. This CDR3 region has 16 residues. The CDR3 DNA is TGTGCCAGCAGCCAAGCATTAGGAGGGACTTCCTACGAGCAGTACTTC. Its translation: CASSQALGGTSYEQYF.

The gene calls are TRBV5-6 and TRBJ2-2, with D uncertain. Germline CDR1 SGHDT, CDR2 YYEEEE. This CDR3 is 16 amino acids long. V was pared by 1 base and J by 3 bases, with 13 bases between. This CDR3 reads CASSLSLNSYTGELFF. The CDR3 coding sequence is TGTGCCAGCAGCTTGTCTCTTAACAGCTACACCGGGGAGCTGTTTTTT.

This clone appeared a few times. CDR3 nucleotides: TGTGCCAGCAGTCGTGACGCGGACTACGAGCAGTACTTC. It encodes CASSRDADYEQYF. The chain carries TRBV6-6 and TRBJ2-7; D unclear. The CDR3 loop spans 13 amino acids. Germline CDR1 reads MNHNY; CDR2 reads SVGAGI (reference sequence). Trimming removed 5 bases at V and 3 bases at J, with 11 bases between.

J is TRBJ2-5 and V is TRBV2; D remains unclear. The germline CDR1 and CDR2 sequences are SNHLY and FYNNEI. Trimming shortened V by 6 bases and J by 2 bases, and 13 bases separated the two germline ends. The CDR3 has 14 residues. CDR3 loop: CASRQRSKQETQYF. The CDR3 DNA reads as TGTGCCAGCAGACAAAGGTCTAAACAAGAGACCCAGTACTTC.

V is TRBV7-3 and J is TRBJ2-4, with 11 bases that match TRBD2. The CDR3 has 18 residues. V was clipped by 2 bases and J by 5 bases; unmatched bases: 11. Germline CDR1 SGHTA, CDR2 FQGTGA. This CDR3 reads CASSLPGLAERGQNIQYF. CDR3 DNA: TGTGCCAGCAGCTTACCGGGACTAGCGGAGCGGGGGCAAAACATTCAGTACTTC.